These 7 T cell receptor beta chains came from one sample sequenced in a study of T cells in tuberculosis. The method was immunoSEQ multiplex PCR; TCRdb's version includes in-frame clones alone and lacks a portion of them. The data show roughly 32,000 clones, approximately 93% seen once. The sample's time point: new active TB diagnosis, blood taken before or within 7 days of starting treatment. Sequencing used PBMCs, obtained at tuberculosis diagnosis. The receptors were gathered from an adult with tuberculosis.

The V and J genes are TRBV7-8 and TRBJ2-3; 11 positions agree with TRBD2. The CDR3 totals 15 residues. Germline V lookup: CDR1 SGHVS, CDR2 FQNEAQ. The ends lost 3 bases at V and 2 bases at J; junction bases unmatched: 1. Written as DNA, the CDR3 is TGTGCCAGCAGCTTTAGCGGGGGGGCCACAGATACGCAGTATTTT. It specifies CASSFSGGATDTQYF.

V gene TRBV4-2 combines with J gene TRBJ2-7; 7 positions match TRBD2. CDR1 is LGHNA, CDR2 YNFKEQ, per germline. The V gene end was trimmed by 0 bases and the J gene end by 3 bases; junction bases not matched to a gene: 11. This CDR3 contains 17 residues. CDR3: CASSQDGPGLADYEQYF. For the CDR3, the DNA is TGTGCCAGCAGCCAAGACGGTCCTGGGCTAGCGGACTACGAGCAGTACTTC.

The chain uses TRBV28 and TRBJ2-7; 11 positions match TRBD2. This CDR3 has 16 residues. V was pared by 7 bases and J by 6 bases, with 14 bases of the junction left unmatched. Germline V lookup: CDR1 MDHEN, CDR2 SYDVKM. The CDR3, as DNA: TGTGCCAGCACCACCTCCCTGACTAGCGGGACGCGCGAGCAGTACTTC. It encodes CASTTSLTSGTREQYF. The whole variable domain, remainder taken from reference TRBV28 and TRBJ2-7, is DVKVTQSSRYLVKRTGEKVFLECVQDMDHENMFWYRQDPGLGLRLIYFSYDVKMKEKGDIPEGYSVSREKKERFSLILESASTNQTSMYLCASTTSLTSGTREQYFGPGTRLTVT.

The chain recombines TRBV6-1 with TRBJ2-7, with a weak D call TRBD1 (6 bases). This CDR3 has 14 amino acids. In germline, CDR1 is MNHNS, CDR2 SASEGT. The V end lost 3 bases, the J end lost 3 bases, and 12 bases lay between the germline ends. The DNA for the CDR3 is TGTGCCAGCAGTGAGCGACAGGATGGCTACGAGCAGTACTTC. It codes for CASSERQDGYEQYF.

The CDR3 bases are TGCGCCAGCAGCCAAGATTTCAGACAGCGAGGCTTTGACTCTGGGGCCAACGTCCTGACTTTC. The encoded protein is CASSQDFRQRGFDSGANVLTF. The chain recombines TRBV4-1 with TRBJ2-6; D is perhaps TRBD1 (5 bases). The CDR3 covers 21 residues. V was pared by 0 bases and J by 0 bases, with 21 bases between. Germline V lookup: CDR1 MGHRA, CDR2 YSYEKL.

This rearrangement joins TRBV4-1 to TRBJ2-5, with 11 bases identical to TRBD2. The trim removed 1 base at V and 8 bases at J, leaving 3 bases unmatched. The CDR3 covers 14 residues. Germline V lookup: CDR1 MGHRA, CDR2 YSYEKL. The DNA of the CDR3 is TGCGCCAGCAGCCAAGGACTAGCGGGGTTAACCCAGTACTTC. It is translated as CASSQGLAGLTQYF.

This chain connects TRBV14 to TRBJ2-7, with unresolved D. Trimming took 1 base from V and 4 from J, leaving 8 bases between them. In germline, CDR1 is SGHDN, CDR2 FVKESK. This CDR3 region has 13 residues. CDR3 coding DNA: TGTGCCAGCAGCCAAGGTGACAAATACGAGCAGTACTTC. Amino acid sequence: CASSQGDKYEQYF.